These 27 T cell receptor beta chains came from one sample sequenced in a study of T cells expressing NK-cell markers. From its re-call of the 5' RACE reads, TCRdb lists each CDR3 protein once, without DNA. The sample has roughly 160,000 distinct CDR3 sequences. The sequencing input was blood T cells: a sorted CD56 or NKG2C T cell subset, CD4+ or CD8+ T cells, or bulk PBMC T cells (not recorded which). Every receptor here comes from a man aged 18-69 years in good health.

The CDR3 protein is CASSPASGAPDTGELFF. The V and J genes are TRBV2 and TRBJ2-2; TCRdb indicates TRBD1, and absent DNA this call remains unverified. This CDR3 is built from 17 residues. CDR1 is SNHLY and CDR2 is FYNNEI in the germline V gene.

This chain uses TRBV12-5 with TRBJ2-7. The germline V gene encodes CDR1 LGHNT and CDR2 FRNRAP. CDR3 length: 13 residues. The CDR3 is CASGLADDYEQYF.

The CDR3 reads CASRPNNYEQYF. The chain has TRBV12-3 or TRBV12-4 and TRBJ2-7. The CDR3 totals 12 residues.

This chain joins TRBV9 and TRBJ1-3; TCRdb calls TRBD1, which cannot be checked without DNA. The CDR3 is made up of 16 amino acids. The germline V gene has CDR1 SGDLS and CDR2 YYNGEE. The CDR3 is CASSPDGGPSGNTIYF. The full variable domain, completed using reference TRBV9 and TRBJ1-3, is DSGVTQTPKHLITATGQRVTLRCSPRSGDLSVYWYQQSLDQGLQFLIQYYNGEERAKGNILERFSAQQFPDLHSELNLSSLELGDSALYFCASSPDGGPSGNTIYFGEGSWLTVV.

This chain links TRBV19 with TRBJ2-1; checking the TCRdb D call of TRBD2 is not possible without DNA. Germline V gene lookup returns CDR1 LNHDA and CDR2 SQIVND (reference sequence). This CDR3 has 14 amino acids. The CDR3 loop is CATSLRSSYNEQFF.

The chain recombines TRBV20-1 with TRBJ2-3; with no DNA, the TCRdb D assignment of TRBD2 cannot be verified. Germline loops: CDR1 DFQATT, CDR2 SNEGSKA (reference sequence). The CDR3 is 17 amino acids. The chain's CDR3 is CSAPEGLAGPSTDTQYF.

The V and J genes are TRBV6-1 and TRBJ2-7; TCRdb names TRBD1, which stays unverified in the absence of DNA. In germline, CDR1 is MNHNS, CDR2 SASEGT. This CDR3 spans 14 amino acids. The CDR3 loop reads CASSPLRGLDEQYF.

The CDR3 protein is CASGRGYSYEQYF. This chain uses TRBV6-1 with TRBJ2-7; TCRdb selects TRBD1, and the lack of DNA leaves this call unchecked. Germline V gives CDR1 MNHNS, CDR2 SASEGT. The CDR3 covers 13 residues.

The chain carries TRBV5-4 and TRBJ2-5. Looked up from germline, CDR1 is SGHNT and CDR2 is YYREEE (reference sequence). The CDR3 is 15 amino acids. The CDR3 is CASSLVVGSVETQYF.

This rearrangement joins TRBV30 to TRBJ2-1. This CDR3 comprises 12 residues. The germline V gene encodes CDR1 GTSNPN and CDR2 SVGIG (reference sequence). CDR3 amino acids: CAWSGASNEQFF.

V is TRBV5-6 and J is TRBJ1-3. The germline CDR1 and CDR2 sequences are SGHDT and YYEEEE. This CDR3 has 15 amino acids. CDR3 loop: CASSWGHNSGNTIYF.

The chain has TRBV10-2 and TRBJ2-3; TCRdb proposes TRBD1, but this gene call is untestable without DNA. The CDR3 is 19 amino acids. The germline CDR1 and CDR2 sequences are WSHSY and SAAADI. CDR3 loop: CASSEWRTEAVTSTDTQYF.

The rearrangement joins TRBV7-3 to TRBJ2-1; TCRdb outputs TRBD1, but without DNA this stays unchecked. The germline V gene has CDR1 SGHTA and CDR2 FQGTGA. The CDR3 is 15 amino acids. The CDR3 loop is CASRGARLEDNEQFF.

The CDR3 loop is CASSTGTNTEAFF. The chain is built from TRBV2 and TRBJ1-1; the TCRdb D gene call, TRBD1, has no DNA to confirm it. The CDR3 is made up of 13 amino acids. Germline V gene lookup returns CDR1 SNHLY and CDR2 FYNNEI.

The chain joins TRBV7-2 to TRBJ2-7; TCRdb designates TRBD1, a call that cannot be tested without DNA. Germline values: CDR1 SGHTA, CDR2 FQGNSA. The CDR3 has 15 amino acids. The CDR3 loop is CASSLLRTGIYEQYF.

V gene TRBV5-1 combines with J gene TRBJ2-5; checking the TCRdb D call of TRBD2 is not possible without DNA. Germline loops: CDR1 SGHRS, CDR2 YFSETQ. This CDR3 has 15 amino acids. The CDR3 here is CASSPGLAGGETQYF.

This chain uses TRBV6-6 with TRBJ1-1. Germline CDR1 reads MNHNY; CDR2 reads SVGAGI (reference sequence). The CDR3 spans 12 residues. CDR3 protein: CASSDTDSEAFF.

The chain couples TRBV2 to TRBJ2-3; TCRdb's D call of TRBD2 is untestable without DNA. This CDR3 spans 17 amino acids. From germline, CDR1 is SNHLY and CDR2 FYNNEI. The CDR3 sequence: CASRGPSGESSTDTQYF.

V and J are TRBV15 and TRBJ2-2; TCRdb calls TRBD1, which cannot be checked without DNA. The CDR3 spans 16 residues. Germline V gene data show CDR1 as LNHNV and CDR2 as YYDKDF (reference sequence). CDR3 in amino acids: CATSREGGLNTGELFF.

The CDR3 here is CASSFGRSSDTQYF. The chain carries TRBV27 and TRBJ2-3. Germline CDR1 reads MNHEY; CDR2 reads SMNVEV (reference sequence). The CDR3 contains 14 residues.

The chain uses TRBV19 and TRBJ2-3; TCRdb's assignment of TRBD1 cannot be checked, as there is no DNA. Germline V gene sequence: CDR1 LNHDA, CDR2 SQIVND (reference sequence). This CDR3 has 20 residues. The CDR3: CASSIQRWDREDYDTDTQYF.

This rearrangement joins TRBV12-3 or TRBV12-4 to TRBJ1-2. The CDR3 has 14 amino acids. The CDR3 protein is CASSLEPGSYGYTF.

CDR3 loop: CASSSGQANWVWTEAFF. J is TRBJ1-1 and V is TRBV5-1; TCRdb's D call, TRBD1, is unchecked because there is no DNA. CDR1 and CDR2 from the germline V gene are SGHRS and YFSETQ. The CDR3 is made up of 17 amino acids.

The chain couples TRBV7-9 to TRBJ1-2; TCRdb calls TRBD1, which cannot be checked without DNA. Germline lookup yields CDR1 SEHNR and CDR2 FQNEAQ (reference sequence). This CDR3 region has 15 residues. The CDR3 sequence: CASSLGGTGPFGYTF.

The chain couples TRBV12-3 or TRBV12-4 to TRBJ2-3. The CDR3 length is 16 residues. The CDR3 sequence: CASSLVQTTSTDTQYF.

The CDR3 loop is CASSLSRGGNSPLHF. This chain joins TRBV13 and TRBJ1-6. The germline CDR1 and CDR2 sequences are PRHDT and FYEKMQ (reference sequence). This CDR3 contains 15 residues.

CDR3 amino acids: CASSLSPGRNHEQYF. This sequence joins TRBV11-2 and TRBJ2-7. Germline V CDR1 and CDR2: SGHAT, FQNNGV. The CDR3 sequence is 15 residues long.